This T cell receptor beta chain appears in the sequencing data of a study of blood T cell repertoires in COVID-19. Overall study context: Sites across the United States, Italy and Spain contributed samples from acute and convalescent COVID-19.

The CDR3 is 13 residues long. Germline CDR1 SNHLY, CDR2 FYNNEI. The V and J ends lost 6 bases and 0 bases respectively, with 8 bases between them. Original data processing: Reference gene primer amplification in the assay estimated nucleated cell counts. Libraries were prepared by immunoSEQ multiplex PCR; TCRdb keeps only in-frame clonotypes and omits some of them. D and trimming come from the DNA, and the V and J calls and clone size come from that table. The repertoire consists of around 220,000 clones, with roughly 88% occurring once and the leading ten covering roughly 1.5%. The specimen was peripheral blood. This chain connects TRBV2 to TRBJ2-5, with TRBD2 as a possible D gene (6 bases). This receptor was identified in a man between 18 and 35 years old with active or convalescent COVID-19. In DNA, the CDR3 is TGTGCCAGCAGGGAGGGACACCAAGAGACCCAGTACTTC. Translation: CASREGHQETQYF. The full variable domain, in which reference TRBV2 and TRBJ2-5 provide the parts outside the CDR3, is EPEVTQTPSHQVTQMGQEVILRCVPISNHLYFYWYRQILGQKVEFLVSFYNNEISEKSEIFDDQFSVERPDGSNFTLKIRSTKLEDSAMYFCASREGHQETQYFGPGTRLLVL.